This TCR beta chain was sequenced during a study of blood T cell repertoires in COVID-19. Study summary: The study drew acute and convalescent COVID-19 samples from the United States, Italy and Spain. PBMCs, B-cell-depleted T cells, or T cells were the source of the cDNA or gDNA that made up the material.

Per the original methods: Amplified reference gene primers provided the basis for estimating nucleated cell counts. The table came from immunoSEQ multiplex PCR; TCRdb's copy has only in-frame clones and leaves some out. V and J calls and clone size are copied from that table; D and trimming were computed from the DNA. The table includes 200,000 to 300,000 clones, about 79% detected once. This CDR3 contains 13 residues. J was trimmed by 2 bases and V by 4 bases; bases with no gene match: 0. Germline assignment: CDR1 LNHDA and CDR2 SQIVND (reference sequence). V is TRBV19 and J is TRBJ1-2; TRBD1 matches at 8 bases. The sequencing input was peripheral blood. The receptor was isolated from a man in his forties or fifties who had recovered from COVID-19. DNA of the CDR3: TGTGCCAGTAGTAGACAGGGGAACTATGGCTACACCTTC. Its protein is CASSRQGNYGYTF. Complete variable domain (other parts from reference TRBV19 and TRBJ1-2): DGGITQSPKYLFRKEGQNVTLSCEQNLNHDAMYWYRQDPGQGLRLIYYSQIVNDFQKGDIAEGYSVSREKKESFPLTVTSAQKNPTAFYLCASSRQGNYGYTFGSGTRLTVV.